This T cell receptor (beta chain) came from a study of OX40 agonist ivuxolimab in advanced cancers. The method was immunoSEQ multiplex PCR; TCRdb's version includes in-frame clones alone and lacks a portion of them. The sample gives tens of thousands of clones, more than 80% of which show up once; about 0.51% is in the top ten. The length of the CDR3 is 13 residues. V was cut by 0 bases and J by 4 bases, with 7 bases left in between. Looked up from germline, CDR1 is SGHNT and CDR2 is YYREEE (reference sequence). The input for sequencing was CD4+ or CD8+ T cells sorted from blood, taken in a trial of the OX40 agonist ivuxolimab. V is TRBV5-4 and J is TRBJ1-2; D uncertain. The clonotype was recovered from an adult with an advanced solid tumor such as melanoma, head and neck, liver or kidney cancer. CDR3: CASSLGSFYGYTF. CDR3 bases: TGTGCCAGCAGCTTGGGGAGCTTCTATGGCTACACCTTC.